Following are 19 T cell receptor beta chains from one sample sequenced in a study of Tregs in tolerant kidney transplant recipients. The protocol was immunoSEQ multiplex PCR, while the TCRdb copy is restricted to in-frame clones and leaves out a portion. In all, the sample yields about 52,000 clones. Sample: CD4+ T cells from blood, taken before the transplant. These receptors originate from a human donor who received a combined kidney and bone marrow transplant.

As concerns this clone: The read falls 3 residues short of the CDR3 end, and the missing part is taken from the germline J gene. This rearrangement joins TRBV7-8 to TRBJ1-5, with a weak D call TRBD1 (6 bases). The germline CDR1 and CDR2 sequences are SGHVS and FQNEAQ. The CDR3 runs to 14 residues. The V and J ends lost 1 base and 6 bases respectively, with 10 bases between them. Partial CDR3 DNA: TGTGCCAGCAGCTTAGACAGGGATAGTCAGCCC. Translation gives CASSLDRDSQP. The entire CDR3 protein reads CASSLDRDSQPQHF. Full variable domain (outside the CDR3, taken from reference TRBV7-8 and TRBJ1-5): GAGVSQSPRYKVAKRGQDVALRCDPISGHVSLFWYQQALGQGPEFLTYFQNEAQLDKSGLPSDRFFAERPEGSVSTLKIQRTQQEDSAVYLCASSLDRDSQPQHFGDGTRLSIL.

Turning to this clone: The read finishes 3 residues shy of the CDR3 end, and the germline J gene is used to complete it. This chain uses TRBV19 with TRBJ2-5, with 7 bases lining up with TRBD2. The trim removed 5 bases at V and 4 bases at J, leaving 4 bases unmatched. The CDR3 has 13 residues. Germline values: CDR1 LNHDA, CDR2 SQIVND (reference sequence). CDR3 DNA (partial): TGTGCCAGTAGTGTCCGGGGGGTAGAGACC. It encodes CASSVRGVET. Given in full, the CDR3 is CASSVRGVETQYF.

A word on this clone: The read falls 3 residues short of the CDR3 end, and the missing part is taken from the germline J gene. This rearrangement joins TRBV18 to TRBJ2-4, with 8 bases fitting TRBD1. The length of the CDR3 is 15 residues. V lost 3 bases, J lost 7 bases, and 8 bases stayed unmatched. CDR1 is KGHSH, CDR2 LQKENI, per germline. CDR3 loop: CASSPGTGQVNIQYF. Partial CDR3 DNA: TGTGCCAGCTCACCCGGGACAGGTCAAGTTAACATT.

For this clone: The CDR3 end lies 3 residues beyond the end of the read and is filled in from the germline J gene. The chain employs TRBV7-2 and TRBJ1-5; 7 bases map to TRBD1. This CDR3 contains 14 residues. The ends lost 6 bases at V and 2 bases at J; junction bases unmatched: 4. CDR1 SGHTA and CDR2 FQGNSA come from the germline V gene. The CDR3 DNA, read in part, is TGTGCCAGCAGGCGAGGGGGCGGCAATCAGCCC. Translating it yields CASRRGGGNQP. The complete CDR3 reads CASRRGGGNQPQHF.

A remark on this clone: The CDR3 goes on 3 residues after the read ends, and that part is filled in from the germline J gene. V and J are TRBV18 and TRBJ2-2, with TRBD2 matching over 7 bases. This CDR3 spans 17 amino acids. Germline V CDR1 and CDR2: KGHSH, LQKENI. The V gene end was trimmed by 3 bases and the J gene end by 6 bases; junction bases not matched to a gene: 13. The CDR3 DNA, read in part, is TGTGCCAGCTCACCCGGACTAGTGGAGAGTGAGGCCGGGGAG. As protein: CASSPGLVESEAGE. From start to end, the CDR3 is CASSPGLVESEAGELFF.

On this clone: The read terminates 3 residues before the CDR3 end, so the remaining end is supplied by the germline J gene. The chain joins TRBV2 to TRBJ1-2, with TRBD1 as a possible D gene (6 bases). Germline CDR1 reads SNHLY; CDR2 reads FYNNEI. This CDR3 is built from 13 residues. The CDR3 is CASSVTGLEGYTF. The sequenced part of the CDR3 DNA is TGTGCCAGCAGTGTTACAGGGTTAGAGGGC.

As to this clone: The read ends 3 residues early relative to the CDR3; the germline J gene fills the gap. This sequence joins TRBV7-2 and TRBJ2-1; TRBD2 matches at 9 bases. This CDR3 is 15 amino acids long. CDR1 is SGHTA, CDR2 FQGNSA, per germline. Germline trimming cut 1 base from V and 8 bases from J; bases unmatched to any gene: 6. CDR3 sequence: CASSLGGTSIYEQFF. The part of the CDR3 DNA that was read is TGTGCCAGCAGCTTAGGAGGGACTAGCATATATGAG. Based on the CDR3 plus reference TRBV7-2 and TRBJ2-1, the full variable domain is GAGVSQSPSNKVTEKGKDVELRCDPISGHTALYWYRQSLGQGLEFLIYFQGNSAPDKSGLPSDRFSAERTGGSVSTLTIQRTQQEDSAVYLCASSLGGTSIYEQFFGPGTRLTVL.

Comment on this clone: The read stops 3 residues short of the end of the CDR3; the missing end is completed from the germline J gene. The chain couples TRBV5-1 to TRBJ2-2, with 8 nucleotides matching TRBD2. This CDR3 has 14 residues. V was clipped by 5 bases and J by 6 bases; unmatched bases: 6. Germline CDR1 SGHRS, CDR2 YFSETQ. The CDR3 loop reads CASRTSAIAGELFF. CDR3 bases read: TGCGCCAGCAGGACTAGCGCGATCGCCGGGGAG.

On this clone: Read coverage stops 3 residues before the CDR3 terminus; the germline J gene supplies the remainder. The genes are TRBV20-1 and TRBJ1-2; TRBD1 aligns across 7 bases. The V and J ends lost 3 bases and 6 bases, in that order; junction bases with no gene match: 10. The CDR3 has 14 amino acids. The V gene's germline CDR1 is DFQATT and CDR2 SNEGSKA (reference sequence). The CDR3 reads CSARGGQKSHGYTF. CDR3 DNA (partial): TGCAGTGCTAGGGGGGGACAGAAGTCCCATGGC.

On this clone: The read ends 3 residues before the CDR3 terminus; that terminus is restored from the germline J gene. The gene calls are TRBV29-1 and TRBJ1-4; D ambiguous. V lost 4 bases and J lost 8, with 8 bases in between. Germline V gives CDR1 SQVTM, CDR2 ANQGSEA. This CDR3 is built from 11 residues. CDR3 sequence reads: CSVVLQEKLFF. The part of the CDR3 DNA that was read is TGCAGCGTTGTTTTGCAGGAAAAA.

The CDR3 sequence: CASSSTLLTGSFINGYTF. The sequenced CDR3 bases are TGTGCCAGCTCATCAACCCTCTTGACAGGGTCTTTTATTAATGGC. This chain joins TRBV18 and TRBJ1-2; TRBD1 aligns across 7 bases. Read sequence stops 3 residues before the CDR3 end, and the germline J gene provides the missing end. Germline V gives CDR1 KGHSH, CDR2 LQKENI. The CDR3 sequence is 18 residues long. V trimming: 5 bases; J trimming: 6 bases; junction bases outside the gene matches: 21.

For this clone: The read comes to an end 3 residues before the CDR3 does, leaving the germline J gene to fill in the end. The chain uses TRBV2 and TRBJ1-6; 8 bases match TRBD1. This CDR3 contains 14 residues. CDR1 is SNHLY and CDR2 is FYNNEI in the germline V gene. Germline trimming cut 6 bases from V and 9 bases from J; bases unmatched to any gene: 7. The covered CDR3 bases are TGTGCCAGCAGCTTGGACAGGGTACGTTCACCC. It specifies CASSLDRVRSP. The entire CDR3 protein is CASSLDRVRSPLHF.

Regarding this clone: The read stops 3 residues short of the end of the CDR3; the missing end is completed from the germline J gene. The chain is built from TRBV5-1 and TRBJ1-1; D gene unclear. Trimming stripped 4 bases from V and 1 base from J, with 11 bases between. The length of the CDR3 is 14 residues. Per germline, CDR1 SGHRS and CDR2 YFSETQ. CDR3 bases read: TGCGCCAGCAGCGGAATGACTGCGAACACTGAA. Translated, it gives CASSGMTANTE. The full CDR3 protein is CASSGMTANTEAFF.

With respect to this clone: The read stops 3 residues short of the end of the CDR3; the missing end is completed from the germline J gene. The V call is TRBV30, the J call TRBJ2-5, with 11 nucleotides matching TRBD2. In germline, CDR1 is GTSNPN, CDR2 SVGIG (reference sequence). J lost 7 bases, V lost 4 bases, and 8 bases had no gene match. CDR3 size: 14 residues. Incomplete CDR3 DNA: TGTGCCTGGACAACTAGCGGGAGTATTGGGACC. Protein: CAWTTSGSIGT. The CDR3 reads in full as CAWTTSGSIGTQYF.

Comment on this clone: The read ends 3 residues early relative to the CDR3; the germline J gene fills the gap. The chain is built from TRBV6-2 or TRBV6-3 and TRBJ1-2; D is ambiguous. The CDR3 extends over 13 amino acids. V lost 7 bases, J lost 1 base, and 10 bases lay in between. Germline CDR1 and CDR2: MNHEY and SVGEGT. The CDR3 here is CASTFTDNYGYTF. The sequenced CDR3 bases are TGTGCCAGCACCTTCACTGATAACTATGGC.

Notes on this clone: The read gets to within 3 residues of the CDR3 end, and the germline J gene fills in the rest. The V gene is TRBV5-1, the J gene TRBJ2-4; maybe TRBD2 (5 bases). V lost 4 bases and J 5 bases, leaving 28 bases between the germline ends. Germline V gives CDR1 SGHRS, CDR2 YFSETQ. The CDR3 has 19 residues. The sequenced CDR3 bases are TGCGCCAGCAGCCCGGGGAATCGGTCCGTCCAAAGAGGCCAAAACATT. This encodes CASSPGNRSVQRGQNI. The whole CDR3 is CASSPGNRSVQRGQNIQYF.

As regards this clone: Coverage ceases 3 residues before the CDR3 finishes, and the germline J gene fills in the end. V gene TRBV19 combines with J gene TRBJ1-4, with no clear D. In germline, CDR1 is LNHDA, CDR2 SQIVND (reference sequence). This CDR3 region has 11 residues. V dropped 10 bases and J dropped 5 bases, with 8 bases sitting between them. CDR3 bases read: TGTGCCACCGCGGGCAATGAAAAA. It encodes CATAGNEK. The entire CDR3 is CATAGNEKLFF.

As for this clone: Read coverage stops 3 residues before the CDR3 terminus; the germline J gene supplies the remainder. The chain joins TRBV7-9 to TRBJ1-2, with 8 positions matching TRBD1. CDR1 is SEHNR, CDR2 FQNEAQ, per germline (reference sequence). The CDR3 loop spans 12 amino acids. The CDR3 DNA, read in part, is TGTGCCAGCAGCCCGACAGGGGTCGGC. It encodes CASSPTGVG. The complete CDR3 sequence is CASSPTGVGYTF. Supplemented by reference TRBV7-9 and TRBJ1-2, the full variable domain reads DTGVSQNPRHKITKRGQNVTFRCDPISEHNRLYWYRQTLGQGPEFLTYFQNEAQLEKSRLLSDRFSAERPKGSFSTLEIQRTEQGDSAMYLCASSPTGVGYTFGSGTRLTVV.

This chain's CDR3 is CSAASGTEGEKLFF. Partial CDR3 DNA: TGCAGTGCTGCGAGCGGGACGGAGGGAGAAAAA. This chain links TRBV20-1 with TRBJ1-4, with D possibly TRBD1 on 5 matching bases. The CDR3 end is not reached by the read, which stops 3 residues before it; the germline J gene fills it in. The CDR3 spans 14 residues. Germline-derived CDR1 and CDR2 are DFQATT and SNEGSKA (reference sequence). The V and J ends lost 5 bases and 8 bases respectively, with 18 bases between them.